This entry lists 21 T cell receptor beta chains sequenced from one sample in a study of T cell repertoires in cytomegalovirus infection. No antigen has been identified for these receptors. TCRdb re-called the reads with MiXCR, one entry per CDR3 protein. The sample has more than 55,000 distinct CDR3 sequences, 20% seen once. The input for sequencing was CD8+ T cells from cultured PBMCs, taken from culture after CMV antigen stimulation. Receptors were obtained from a human donor in good health (CMV status not recorded). Some clones in this sample may be carry-over from other donors' samples.

The sample holds a few counts of this clonotype. In DNA, the CDR3 is TGTGCCAGCAGCCCCTCTCCCGAGGGACTAGCGGGGGGAGGAGAGACCCAGTACTTC. Translated: CASSPSPEGLAGGGETQYF. The chain employs TRBV13 and TRBJ2-5; 15 bases line up with TRBD2. The trim removed 5 bases at V and 4 bases at J, leaving 14 bases unmatched. CDR3 length: 19 amino acids. The germline CDR1 and CDR2 sequences are PRHDT and FYEKMQ (reference sequence).

The J gene is TRBJ2-2, the V gene TRBV5-5; 8 bases match TRBD1. CDR1 and CDR2 (germline): SGHKS, YYEKEE (reference sequence). The CDR3 has 17 residues. With V trimmed by 3 bases and J by 2 bases, 9 bases remained unmatched. The CDR3 is CASSSQGTGVNTGELFF. The CDR3 coding sequence is TGTGCCAGCAGCTCCCAGGGGACAGGTGTAAACACCGGGGAGCTGTTTTTT. The complete variable domain, with remaining parts taken from reference TRBV5-5 and TRBJ2-2, reads DAGVTQSPTHLIKTRGQQVTLRCSPISGHKSVSWYQQVLGQGPQFIFQYYEKEERGRGNFPDRFSARQFPNYSSELNVNALLLGDSALYLCASSSQGTGVNTGELFFGEGSRLTVL.

CDR3 in DNA: TGTGCCAGCAGCTTATTAAGTTCTGGGGCCAACGTCCTGACTTTC. Its protein product is CASSLLSSGANVLTF. The chain employs TRBV7-9 and TRBJ2-6, with D hard to call. Germline CDR1 is SEHNR and CDR2 is FQNEAQ (reference sequence). Trimming left V 2 bases short and J 1 base short, with 6 bases between. The CDR3 consists of 15 residues.

This clonotype has a handful of counts. V usage is TRBV6-2 or TRBV6-3 and J usage is TRBJ1-5; D unclear. The V end was cut by 11 bases, the J end by 4 bases, with 15 bases between. Germline CDR1 MNHEY, CDR2 SVGEGT. The CDR3 loop spans 13 amino acids. CDR3 sequence: CAGRVGENQPQHF. DNA for the CDR3: TGTGCCGGTCGAGTTGGGGAGAATCAGCCCCAGCATTTT.

This clonotype was counted only a few times. V is TRBV7-2 and J is TRBJ2-4; tentative D call: TRBD2 (5 bases). This CDR3 contains 14 residues. Germline CDR1 reads SGHTA; CDR2 reads FQGNSA. V was cut by 7 bases and J by 0 bases, with 10 bases left in between. Written as DNA, the CDR3 is TGTGCCAGCACGGGGATTCTAGCCAAAAACATTCAGTACTTC. This sequence encodes CASTGILAKNIQYF.

This clonotype was seen at least ten times. The chain joins TRBV7-6 to TRBJ2-1, with 7 nucleotides matching TRBD2. Germline CDR1 SGHVS, CDR2 FNYEAQ. CDR3 length: 14 residues. Trimming cost V 5 bases and J 4 bases; bases outside gene matches: 5. The CDR3 reads CASSTGREYNEQFF. The CDR3, as DNA: TGTGCCAGCAGCACTGGGAGGGAGTACAATGAGCAGTTCTTC.

This clonotype occurred a few times. The chain is built from TRBV27 and TRBJ2-4; TRBD1 agrees at 7 bases. Per germline, CDR1 MNHEY and CDR2 SMNVEV (reference sequence). CDR3 length equals 19 residues. With V trimmed by 5 bases and J by 3 bases, 19 bases remained unmatched. The CDR3 here is CASSAHGTDNLGGKNIQYF. In nucleotides, the CDR3 is TGTGCCAGCAGTGCCCACGGGACAGACAATCTTGGTGGCAAAAACATTCAGTACTTC.

The chain has TRBV27 and TRBJ2-7; possible D gene TRBD2, 5 bases. The CDR3 spans 13 residues. Trimming cost V 6 bases and J 0 bases, with 9 bases left between them. Per germline, CDR1 MNHEY and CDR2 SMNVEV (reference sequence). The CDR3 DNA reads TGTGCCAGCAGCTATACTAGCTCCTACGAGCAGTACTTC. It specifies CASSYTSSYEQYF.

The chain employs TRBV6-6 and TRBJ2-2, with 7 bases that match TRBD1. Unmatched junction bases numbered 5, after V lost 9 bases and J lost 4 bases. Germline V gene lookup returns CDR1 MNHNY and CDR2 SVGAGI (reference sequence). The CDR3 spans 13 residues. The CDR3 sequence: CASGTEITGELFF. DNA for the CDR3: TGTGCCAGTGGGACAGAGATCACCGGGGAGCTGTTTTTT.

This clonotype was seen only a few times. This chain uses TRBV4-1 with TRBJ2-7; TRBD1 matches 10 bases. Germline loops: CDR1 MGHRA, CDR2 YSYEKL. V shed 1 base, J shed 4 bases, and the junction held 4 bases outside the gene matches. CDR3 length equals 15 residues. In DNA form, the CDR3 reads TGCGCCAGCAGCCAAGCGGGACAGGGGATTTACGAGCAGTACTTC. Its protein is CASSQAGQGIYEQYF.

The CDR3 is CASSLIGQGGSNQPQHF. The CDR3 nucleotides read TGTGCCAGCAGTTTAATTGGTCAGGGGGGTAGCAATCAGCCCCAGCATTTT. The V call is TRBV12-3 or TRBV12-4, the J call TRBJ1-5, with 7 bases lining up with TRBD1. J gave up 0 bases and V 2 bases, and 7 bases lay outside the gene matches. The CDR3 is made up of 17 amino acids.

This clonotype appeared many times. The gene calls are TRBV7-9 and TRBJ2-5; no clear D. Trimming shortened V by 0 bases and J by 2 bases, and 7 bases separated the two germline ends. The CDR3 is 14 amino acids. In germline, CDR1 is SEHNR, CDR2 FQNEAQ (reference sequence). CDR3: CASSLAKRQETQYF. The CDR3 nucleotides are TGTGCCAGCAGCTTAGCCAAACGTCAAGAGACCCAGTACTTC.

This chain connects TRBV7-2 to TRBJ1-1, with 7 bases lining up with TRBD1. Germline loops: CDR1 SGHTA, CDR2 FQGNSA. The CDR3 is 13 amino acids. V lost 5 bases to trimming and J lost 1 base; unmatched junction nucleotides: 1. The CDR3 reads CASSRQGNTEAFF. CDR3 in DNA: TGTGCCAGCAGCAGACAGGGGAACACTGAAGCTTTCTTT. Variable domain in full (rest from reference TRBV7-2 and TRBJ1-1): GAGVSQSPSNKVTEKGKDVELRCDPISGHTALYWYRQSLGQGLEFLIYFQGNSAPDKSGLPSDRFSAERTGGSVSTLTIQRTQQEDSAVYLCASSRQGNTEAFFGQGTRLTVV.

This clonotype was counted a few times. The chain couples TRBV12-3 or TRBV12-4 to TRBJ2-1; D might be TRBD1 (6 bases). This CDR3 spans 15 amino acids. V shed 7 bases and J shed 3 bases, with 16 bases lying between them. The CDR3 coding sequence is TGTGCCAGCACCGATACAGGGCACTACTACAATGAGCAGTTCTTC. As protein: CASTDTGHYYNEQFF.

The rearrangement joins TRBV24-1 to TRBJ1-3, with D uncertain. Germline CDR1 KGHDR, CDR2 SFDVKD. The CDR3 runs 13 residues. Trimming removed 2 bases from V and 4 bases from J, with 5 bases in between. For the CDR3, the DNA is TGTGCCACCAGTGATTCAATAGGAAACACCATATATTTT. This translates into CATSDSIGNTIYF.

The chain links TRBV12-3 or TRBV12-4 to TRBJ2-7; unclear D gene. CDR3 length equals 12 residues. V dropped 6 bases and J dropped 5 bases, with 11 bases sitting between them. CDR3 sequence reads: CASSRPWDEQYF. The DNA for the CDR3 is TGTGCCAGCAGCCGACCCTGGGACGAGCAGTACTTC.

DNA of the CDR3: TGTGCCAGCAGCGTTGGGACCGGAGCTAATGAAAAACTGTTTTTT. Encoded protein: CASSVGTGANEKLFF. This chain joins TRBV7-2 and TRBJ1-4; D may be TRBD1 (5 bases). The CDR3 totals 15 residues. Germline lookup yields CDR1 SGHTA and CDR2 FQGNSA. Trimming pared 5 bases from V and 3 bases from J, leaving 13 bases between.

V is TRBV6-2 or TRBV6-3 and J is TRBJ1-2; perhaps TRBD1 as D (5 bases). Trimming cost V 8 bases and J 0 bases, with 13 bases left between them. This CDR3 comprises 14 residues. Germline assignment: CDR1 MNHEY and CDR2 SVGEGT. The CDR3 region is CASEDGAANYGYTF. The CDR3 DNA follows: TGTGCCAGCGAGGATGGGGCAGCTAACTATGGCTACACCTTC.

V usage is TRBV7-2 and J usage is TRBJ2-3, with D tentatively TRBD1 (5 bases). The CDR3 extends over 12 amino acids. V dropped 3 bases and J dropped 6 bases, with 7 bases sitting between them. The V gene's germline CDR1 is SGHTA and CDR2 FQGNSA. CDR3 sequence: CASSFPGDTQYF. The DNA of the CDR3 is TGTGCCAGCAGCTTTCCAGGGGATACGCAGTATTTT.

This clonotype was counted between two and nine times. The rearrangement links TRBV7-8 to TRBJ1-4; D is unresolved. The V end was cut by 1 base, the J end by 0 bases, with 12 bases between. The V gene's germline CDR1 is SGHVS and CDR2 FQNEAQ. This CDR3 spans 17 amino acids. CDR3 DNA sequence: TGTGCCAGCAGCTTAGACCTAGAGGCCGCAACTAATGAAAAACTGTTTTTT. As protein: CASSLDLEAATNEKLFF. Full variable domain (rest looked up from reference TRBV7-8 and TRBJ1-4): GAGVSQSPRYKVAKRGQDVALRCDPISGHVSLFWYQQALGQGPEFLTYFQNEAQLDKSGLPSDRFFAERPEGSVSTLKIQRTQQEDSAVYLCASSLDLEAATNEKLFFGSGTQLSVL.

J is TRBJ1-5 and V is TRBV5-5; perhaps TRBD1 as D (5 bases). Trimming removed 4 bases at V and 4 bases at J, with 12 bases between. This CDR3 has 14 residues. The germline CDR1 and CDR2 sequences are SGHKS and YYEKEE (reference sequence). CDR3: CASSTLTVNQPQHF. CDR3 bases: TGTGCCAGCAGCACCTTGACAGTAAATCAGCCCCAGCATTTT. The full variable domain, in which reference TRBV5-5 and TRBJ1-5 provide the parts outside the CDR3, is DAGVTQSPTHLIKTRGQQVTLRCSPISGHKSVSWYQQVLGQGPQFIFQYYEKEERGRGNFPDRFSARQFPNYSSELNVNALLLGDSALYLCASSTLTVNQPQHFGDGTRLSIL.